This TCR beta chain was retrieved from a study of CD8+ T cells in alopecia areata (dated by TCRdb to 2017 to 2018). About the full investigation: The treated patients took part in an open-label pilot trial in which moderate-to-severe alopecia areata was treated with oral tofacitinib at 5 to 10 mg twice daily. Patients stayed on tofacitinib for 6 to 18 months and then had 6 months of follow-up off drug so that delayed response and recurrence could be assessed. In both human patients and the C3H/HeJ mouse model, the study applied high-throughput TCRbeta sequencing to look at T cell clonal expansion in alopecia areata. Scalp tissue and sorted CD4+ and CD8+ peripheral blood T cells from patchy and totalis/universalis alopecia areata patients and from healthy controls were covered by human TCRbeta sequencing. Biopsies were taken from tofacitinib-treated patients at baseline and again at 4 and 24 weeks into treatment, and several of those patients also had a later scalp biopsy. Scalp clonality was compared across normal scalp (n=4), patchy alopecia areata scalp (n=8), and alopecia totalis/universalis scalp (n=8). The RNA source kit depended on sample type: the PAXgene miRNA kit for fixed scalp, the miRNeasy kit for PBMCs, and the RNeasy kit for mouse skin. TCRbeta CDR3 regions were amplified by immunoSEQ multiplex PCR with 35 Vbeta forward and 13 Jbeta reverse primers.

The research as a whole found: Unlike mouse skin, where gammadelta T cells dominate, normal human skin contains resident alphabeta T cells that get sequenced too, which complicates analysis of the scalp TCR repertoire. Higher clonality and more expanded CD8+ clones were observed in lesional scalp than in normal scalp, particularly in alopecia totalis/universalis, a finding suggestive of antigenic drive. Shared TCR sequences between patients were less evident than in mice, which may be partly attributable to HLA diversity in the patient population.

The meaning of the sample's time point label: baseline before oral tofacitinib. Lesional scalp punch biopsies and peripheral blood were collected from alopecia areata patients. PBMCs were isolated by density centrifugation and stained for CD3, CD4 and CD8, and CD4+ and CD8+ T cells were sorted on a FACSAria. Its CDR3 holds 17 amino acids, cysteine through phenylalanine. Only the CDR3 DNA is retained, 51 bases long and in frame from the first base. Per the germline V gene (reference sequence), SGHNT is the CDR1 and YYREEE is the CDR2. Compared with germline, V lacks 4 bases and J lacks 2 bases; bases without a gene match: 12. Receptors were amplified or captured by the immunoSEQ multiplex PCR assay. RNA was extracted from all samples and reverse transcribed into cDNA, which served as template for TCR sequencing. SuperScript III was used for first-strand cDNA synthesis, primed with a 2:1 mix of oligo-dT and random hexamers. Amplification bias was assessed with a synthetic immune receptor repertoire, and residual bias was removed computationally. Regarding the original processing steps: Raw reads were preprocessed to remove errors, and CDR3 was defined by IMGT conventions from the conserved cysteine to phenylalanine. Clonality was calculated as 1 minus Shannon entropy normalized by log2 of the number of productive unique TCRs. CD4 or CD8 identity of scalp clones was inferred by cross-referencing scalp TCRbeta sequences with sorted blood CD4 and CD8 repertoires. Imported from immuneACCESS, the table was reduced by TCRdb to in-frame sequences with V and J called. These copies leave out some clones; in studies compared against another copy, an unresolved V gene accounts for under half, and the cause of the remainder is not known. The V and J calls and the clone size are those of that table, but D and trimming were determined from the DNA. Here the sample has some 120,000 clones; 45% to 65% occur a single time. The ten largest clones represent roughly 4.8% of the sample.

Comments on this clone: Its recognized antigen is unknown. No much larger clonotype is one base removed from it; base qualities were not supplied.

The sequence came from a human donor with alopecia areata. Sequenced material: CD4+ T cells sorted from blood, taken at week 0. The chain is encoded by TRBV5-4 joined to TRBJ2-7, with 10 central nucleotides matching TRBD2. The CDR3 protein is CASSPGTSGTITYEQYF. The DNA is TGTGCCAGCAGCCCTGGTACTAGCGGGACGATTACCTACGAGCAGTACTTC.